The clone carrying this T cell receptor (beta chain) was seen once. The entry originates in a study of cytomegalovirus exposure and HLA in healthy donors. Germline values: CDR1 MGHRA, CDR2 YSYEKL. The CDR3 runs 16 residues. V gave up 1 base and J gave up 0 bases, with 9 bases separating them. Amplification used 60 Vbeta primers and 13 Jbeta primers. Method: immunoSEQ multiplex PCR; TCRdb's copy keeps in-frame clones and lacks some. Of roughly 56,000 clones listed, roughly four fifths are singletons. This receptor was identified in a boy younger than 18 in good health and CMV-seropositive. Input material: PBMCs. This chain links TRBV4-1 with TRBJ2-2, with a possible D match to TRBD2 (5 bases). The CDR3 DNA reads TGCGCCAGCAGCCAAGTCGACGGGGCGAACACCGGGGAGCTGTTTTTT. This translates into CASSQVDGANTGELFF.